This note documents a single TCR beta chain sequence. The data originate from a study of blood T cell repertoires in COVID-19. Background on the study: PBMCs, B-cell-depleted T cells, or T cells provided the cDNA or gDNA that made up the material.

This table comes from immunoSEQ multiplex PCR, and its TCRdb copy is limited to in-frame clones, with some not included. This sample yields about 68,000 clones, of which 80% to 90% are seen a single time; 2.5% to 3% belongs to the top ten. This TCR came from a man aged 50-59 years with acute or convalescent COVID-19. The source material was peripheral blood.

The CDR3 here is CASSPGFEAFF. The CDR3 DNA reads TGTGCCAGCAGTCCAGGGTTTGAAGCTTTCTTT. The J gene is TRBJ1-1, the V gene TRBV7-9; a possible D gene is TRBD1 (5 bases). Germline lookup yields CDR1 SEHNR and CDR2 FQNEAQ (reference sequence). The CDR3 is made up of 11 amino acids. The V gene lost 6 bases and the J gene lost 7 bases, with 9 bases spanning the gap.